One sample yielded the 21 T cell receptor beta chains listed below, sequenced in a study of cytomegalovirus exposure and HLA in healthy donors. Use of 60 Vbeta and 13 Jbeta primers characterized the PCR. Sequencing used immunoSEQ multiplex PCR; TCRdb keeps in-frame clones, though not all of them. Of 150,000 to 200,000 clones in the sample, about four fifths were seen once. Material for sequencing was PBMCs. The receptors stem from a woman between 18 and 30 years old in good health and CMV-seronegative.

V and J are TRBV19 and TRBJ2-7; no firm D call. Germline CDR1 and CDR2: LNHDA and SQIVND (reference sequence). This CDR3 spans 14 amino acids. With 4 bases removed from V and 3 bases from J, the gap between germline ends came to 13 bases. In DNA form, the CDR3 reads TGTGCCAGTAGTACAAAAGAGCCGATCTACGAGCAGTACTTC. Residues: CASSTKEPIYEQYF.

The chain is built from TRBV18 and TRBJ2-2, with TRBD2 matching 9 bases. The J segment lost 5 bases and the V segment lost 3 bases, leaving 10 bases of the junction unmatched. From germline, CDR1 is KGHSH and CDR2 LQKENI. The CDR3 is 17 amino acids. CDR3 in DNA: TGTGCCAGCTCACCCGTCGGTGGAGCGGGAGGTACCGGGGAGCTGTTTTTT. Translated, it gives CASSPVGGAGGTGELFF.

The V call is TRBV29-1, the J call TRBJ1-2, with D possibly TRBD1 on 5 matching bases. Germline CDR1 and CDR2: SQVTM and ANQGSEA. CDR3 length equals 12 residues. Trimming left V 1 base short and J 6 bases short, with 9 bases between. The CDR3: CSVEAAGNGYTF. CDR3 sequence (DNA): TGCAGCGTTGAAGCGGCAGGGAATGGCTACACCTTC.

The DNA of the CDR3 is TGTGCCAGCAGCCCAAACCAGCGCGGCTACAATGAGCAGTTCTTC. It yields the protein CASSPNQRGYNEQFF. The gene calls are TRBV9 and TRBJ2-1; D not certain. Between the trimmed V and J ends, which lost 4 bases and 3 bases, there was a span of 14 bases. The CDR3 sequence is 15 residues long. Germline values: CDR1 SGDLS, CDR2 YYNGEE.

In the case of this clone: The junction departs from the called germline gene at one end, perhaps through a read error. The V and J genes are TRBV27 and TRBJ2-7; D may be TRBD2 (6 bases). From germline, CDR1 is MNHEY and CDR2 SMNVEV (reference sequence). The CDR3 length is 13 residues. In DNA, the CDR3 is TGTGCCAGCAGTTTTCGGGGGACCTACGGGCAGTACTTC. Its translation: CASSFRGTYGQYF.

This clone was observed a handful of times. V usage is TRBV18 and J usage is TRBJ1-4, with 10 bases matching TRBD1. After removal of 3 bases from V and 3 bases from J, the junction contained 4 bases not matched to a gene. This CDR3 is built from 16 residues. Germline assignment: CDR1 KGHSH and CDR2 LQKENI. The CDR3 loop is CASSPGQGESNEKLFF. The CDR3 DNA sequence: TGTGCCAGCTCACCTGGACAGGGGGAGTCTAATGAAAAACTGTTTTTT.

This chain links TRBV11-3 with TRBJ2-1; possibly TRBD1 for D (5 bases). V was clipped by 3 bases and J by 5 bases, with 8 bases between them. The germline V gene encodes CDR1 SGHNT and CDR2 YENEEA. CDR3 length: 13 residues. This CDR3 reads CASSLGRDNEQFF. CDR3 nucleotide sequence: TGTGCCAGCAGCTTGGGCAGGGACAATGAGCAGTTCTTC.

This chain links TRBV30 with TRBJ2-1; tentatively, D is TRBD2 (5 bases). This CDR3 spans 11 amino acids. V lost 2 bases and J lost 10, with 9 bases in between. Germline V gene lookup returns CDR1 GTSNPN and CDR2 SVGIG (reference sequence). The CDR3 loop reads CAWSLGDEQFF. DNA of the CDR3: TGTGCCTGGAGTCTGGGAGACGAGCAGTTCTTC. Variable domain in full (rest from reference TRBV30 and TRBJ2-1): SQTIHQWPATLVQPVGSPLSLECTVEGTSNPNLYWYRQAAGRGLQLLFYSVGIGQISSEVPQNLSASRPQDRQFILSSKKLLLSDSGFYLCAWSLGDEQFFGPGTRLTVL.

The chain links TRBV16 to TRBJ2-7; a possible D gene is TRBD2 (5 bases). CDR3 length: 12 residues. V was shortened by 6 bases and J by 2 bases, with 8 bases between the two germline ends. Germline values: CDR1 KGHSY, CDR2 FQNENV. This CDR3 reads CASSRGPYEQYF. CDR3 nucleotides: TGTGCCAGCAGTCGCGGGCCCTACGAGCAGTACTTC.

The chain recombines TRBV28 with TRBJ1-1, with D unresolved. V dropped 3 bases and J dropped 1 base, with 9 bases sitting between them. Germline values: CDR1 MDHEN, CDR2 SYDVKM. The CDR3 is 14 residues long. The CDR3 region is CASSFLGKNTEAFF. The CDR3 bases are TGTGCCAGCAGTTTCCTCGGGAAGAACACTGAAGCTTTCTTT. Together with reference TRBV28 and TRBJ1-1, the CDR3 gives the full variable domain: DVKVTQSSRYLVKRTGEKVFLECVQDMDHENMFWYRQDPGLGLRLIYFSYDVKMKEKGDIPEGYSVSREKKERFSLILESASTNQTSMYLCASSFLGKNTEAFFGQGTRLTVV.

The V call is TRBV23-1, the J call TRBJ1-1; 8 bases align to TRBD1. TRBV23-1 is an ORF; its function is uncertain. J lost 5 bases, V lost 8 bases, and 13 bases had no gene match. The length of the CDR3 is 15 residues. The CDR3 coding sequence is TGCGCCAGCCTTTTTCGACAGGGGAGCAAAACTGAAGCTTTCTTT. Translation gives CASLFRQGSKTEAFF.

The chain couples TRBV6-1 to TRBJ2-3, with D maybe TRBD2 (5 bases). The CDR3 sequence is 11 residues long. V was shortened by 7 bases and J by 4 bases, with 6 bases between the two germline ends. Germline V gene data show CDR1 as MNHNS and CDR2 as SASEGT. The CDR3 DNA follows: TGTGCCAGCATGCGGGCAGATACGCAGTATTTT. The encoded protein is CASMRADTQYF.

This chain joins TRBV10-3 and TRBJ1-2; TRBD1 might be the D (5 bases). The germline CDR1 and CDR2 sequences are ENHRY and SYGVKD. Trimming pared 0 bases from V and 8 bases from J, leaving 10 bases between. This CDR3 has 13 residues. The CDR3 sequence is CAISESTWGGYTF. CDR3 in DNA: TGTGCCATCAGTGAGTCGACATGGGGCGGCTACACCTTC.

The chain carries TRBV6-4 and TRBJ2-7; perhaps TRBD2 as D (5 bases). Trimming left V 0 bases short and J 2 bases short, with 14 bases between. Germline lookup yields CDR1 MRHNA and CDR2 SNTAGT. This CDR3 is 16 amino acids long. CDR3 protein: CASSDSRALLAYEQYV. The CDR3 nucleotides are TGTGCCAGCAGTGACTCGAGGGCCTTACTAGCCTACGAGCAGTACGTC.

V and J are TRBV19 and TRBJ1-3, with 7 nucleotides matching TRBD1. V lost 6 bases, J lost 0 bases, and 5 bases stayed unmatched. The germline CDR1 and CDR2 sequences are LNHDA and SQIVND (reference sequence). This CDR3 region has 15 residues. CDR3 sequence: CASSLQGSSGNTIYF. The CDR3 nucleotides are TGTGCCAGTAGCCTACAGGGGAGCTCTGGAAACACCATATATTTT.

This chain links TRBV5-1 with TRBJ2-5, with a weak D call TRBD1 (6 bases). Trimming shortened V by 5 bases and J by 5 bases, and 13 bases separated the two germline ends. The CDR3 is made up of 13 amino acids. Germline V CDR1 and CDR2: SGHRS, YFSETQ. The CDR3 DNA is TGCGCCAGCAGGGCACAGGGCTATGAGACCCAGTACTTC. Amino acid sequence: CASRAQGYETQYF. Based on the CDR3 plus reference TRBV5-1 and TRBJ2-5, the full variable domain is KAGVTQTPRYLIKTRGQQVTLSCSPISGHRSVSWYQQTPGQGLQFLFEYFSETQRNKGNFPGRFSGRQFSNSRSEMNVSTLELGDSALYLCASRAQGYETQYFGPGTRLLVL.

The chain uses TRBV7-6 and TRBJ2-5; no clear D. The germline V gene has CDR1 SGHVS and CDR2 FNYEAQ. With 1 base removed from V and 3 bases from J, the gap between germline ends came to 12 bases. This CDR3 has 15 residues. In DNA, the CDR3 is TGTGCCAGCAGCTTAGGCTCAGGTATTGAAGAGACCCAGTACTTC. It is translated as CASSLGSGIEETQYF.

The chain has TRBV18 and TRBJ2-3, with 11 bases lining up with TRBD2. V was clipped by 3 bases and J by 3 bases; unmatched bases: 5. This CDR3 contains 16 residues. Germline loops: CDR1 KGHSH, CDR2 LQKENI. The DNA for the CDR3 is TGTGCCAGCTCACCGGGGGCTAGCGGGAGGACAGATACGCAGTATTTT. Translating gives CASSPGASGRTDTQYF.

This sequence joins TRBV6-4 and TRBJ2-3; TRBD2 matches 10 bases. The germline V gene has CDR1 MRHNA and CDR2 SNTAGT. CDR3 length equals 16 residues. V gave up 2 bases and J gave up 5 bases; unmatched junction bases: 7. This CDR3 reads CASSDGTSEGRDTQYF. The CDR3 region has the DNA TGTGCCAGCAGTGACGGGACTAGCGAGGGGCGAGATACGCAGTATTTT.

The rearrangement links TRBV28 to TRBJ2-7; 8 bases are shared with TRBD2. The germline V gene encodes CDR1 MDHEN and CDR2 SYDVKM. There are 19 residues in the CDR3. V gave up 3 bases and J gave up 4 bases; unmatched junction bases: 20. The CDR3, as DNA: TGTGCCAGCAGTTTTGATAACCGGCGGGAGGCCCGGAGGGGGTACGAGCAGTACTTC. This gives the protein CASSFDNRREARRGYEQYF.

The chain carries TRBV27 and TRBJ2-1, with D perhaps matching TRBD2 (6 bases). Trimming took 1 base from V and 4 from J, leaving 17 bases between them. This CDR3 region has 17 residues. In germline, CDR1 is MNHEY, CDR2 SMNVEV (reference sequence). CDR3 region: CASSLYVSGAGYNEQFF. The CDR3 DNA follows: TGTGCCAGCAGTTTATATGTTTCCGGGGCGGGATACAATGAGCAGTTCTTC.